What follows are 11 T cell receptor beta chains derived from one specimen sequenced in a study of blood T cells in healthy people across ages. The second PCR ran roughly 6 to 11 cycles with a sample-barcoded 5' primer and J-beta primers. TCRdb reprocessed the 5' RACE reads with MiXCR, giving one entry per CDR3 protein. The sample consists of fewer than 950,000 distinct CDR3 sequences, 40% to 65% of them appearing once. The specimen sequenced was blood. The receptors shown here come from a man older than 75 in good health.

The J gene is TRBJ2-1, the V gene TRBV20-1, with 12 bases identical to TRBD2. Per germline, CDR1 DFQATT and CDR2 SNEGSKA (reference sequence). Trimming took 2 bases from V and 8 from J; bases not matched to a gene: 10. The CDR3 runs 16 residues. In DNA form, the CDR3 reads TGCAGTGCTAGATCTTTGACTAGCGGGAGTAAGGATGAGCAGTTCTTC. Translated, it gives CSARSLTSGSKDEQFF.

The table lists this clonotype with a few counts. The chain has TRBV5-1 and TRBJ1-4; 9 bases fit TRBD1. V lost 0 bases to trimming and J lost 3 bases; unmatched junction nucleotides: 3. CDR1 and CDR2 (germline): SGHRS, YFSETQ. The CDR3 sequence is 16 residues long. CDR3 sequence (DNA): TGCGCCAGCAGCTTGGGACAGGGGGGCCCTAATGAAAAACTGTTTTTT. Translation: CASSLGQGGPNEKLFF.

This clonotype was detected a few times. The rearrangement joins TRBV12-3 or TRBV12-4 to TRBJ2-1; 10 nucleotides match TRBD2. V gave up 5 bases and J gave up 5 bases; unmatched junction bases: 6. This CDR3 has 15 residues. CDR3 amino acids: CASSPLGLADNEQFF. In DNA form, the CDR3 reads TGTGCCAGCAGTCCCCTAGGACTAGCGGACAATGAGCAGTTCTTC.

The CDR3 DNA follows: TGTGCCAGCAGCGCAGTGGGAGATACGCAGTATTTT. It is translated as CASSAVGDTQYF. The V call is TRBV2, the J call TRBJ2-3, with D uncertain. CDR3 length equals 12 residues. From germline, CDR1 is SNHLY and CDR2 FYNNEI. V was trimmed by 6 bases and J by 5 bases, leaving 9 bases between them.

There are a few counts of this clonotype. This chain links TRBV9 with TRBJ2-5; D gene ambiguous. The CDR3 totals 13 residues. Trimming removed 0 bases at V and 1 base at J, with 4 bases between. Germline V gives CDR1 SGDLS, CDR2 YYNGEE. The CDR3 reads CASSVVPQETQYF. The CDR3 DNA follows: TGTGCCAGCAGCGTAGTACCCCAAGAGACCCAGTACTTC.

This clonotype was recorded a few times. The rearrangement joins TRBV10-3 to TRBJ1-1; D perhaps matches TRBD1 (5 bases). This CDR3 spans 12 amino acids. The V and J ends lost 5 bases and 5 bases respectively, with 9 bases between them. The germline V gene has CDR1 ENHRY and CDR2 SYGVKD. The CDR3 loop is CAISKQGTEAFF. The CDR3 nucleotides are TGTGCCATCAGTAAGCAGGGTACTGAAGCTTTCTTT.

The sample holds a few counts of this clonotype. The chain combines TRBV4-2 with TRBJ2-7; TRBD2 aligns across 7 bases. Germline CDR1 reads LGHNA; CDR2 reads YNFKEQ. The CDR3 contains 17 residues. With 0 bases clipped from V and 0 bases from J, the junction kept 8 bases outside the gene matches. CDR3 protein: CASSQEVHGRSSYEQYF. CDR3 DNA sequence: TGTGCCAGCAGCCAAGAAGTACACGGGAGGAGCTCCTACGAGCAGTACTTC.

This clonotype was seen only a few times. The gene calls are TRBV2 and TRBJ2-1, with 9 bases matching TRBD2. The CDR3 is 15 amino acids. Germline loops: CDR1 SNHLY, CDR2 FYNNEI. J lost 12 bases, V lost 8 bases, and 17 bases had no gene match. In DNA form, the CDR3 reads TGTGCCAGCGATCGGCCGGGACTAGCTGTTGTGCGGCAGTTCTTC. Amino acid sequence: CASDRPGLAVVRQFF.

The genes are TRBV24-1 and TRBJ2-7; the match to TRBD1 covers 7 bases. The CDR3 spans 14 residues. CDR1 and CDR2 (germline): KGHDR, SFDVKD. V lost 4 bases to trimming and J lost 5 bases; unmatched junction nucleotides: 7. The CDR3 DNA is TGTGCCACCAGTGAGGCAGGGGGTTTGGACGAGCAGTACTTC. Protein sequence: CATSEAGGLDEQYF.

This chain uses TRBV20-1 with TRBJ2-5, with 7 bases identical to TRBD1. Per the germline V gene, CDR1 is DFQATT and CDR2 is SNEGSKA (reference sequence). The CDR3 has 15 amino acids. J was trimmed by 1 base and V by 1 base; bases with no gene match: 6. The CDR3 DNA is TGCAGTGCTAGAGCTTCGACAGGGCTCCAAGAGACCCAGTACTTC. Amino acid sequence: CSARASTGLQETQYF.

The chain links TRBV5-1 to TRBJ2-1, with 7 bases fitting TRBD1. The junction had 7 bases not matched to a gene; V was cut back by 2 bases and J by 2 bases. The CDR3 has 16 residues. Germline CDR1 reads SGHRS; CDR2 reads YFSETQ. CDR3 loop: CASSLVRGSTYNEQFF. CDR3 DNA: TGCGCCAGCAGCTTAGTCAGGGGGTCGACCTACAATGAGCAGTTCTTC. Filled out from reference TRBV5-1 and TRBJ2-1, the complete variable domain reads KAGVTQTPRYLIKTRGQQVTLSCSPISGHRSVSWYQQTPGQGLQFLFEYFSETQRNKGNFPGRFSGRQFSNSRSEMNVSTLELGDSALYLCASSLVRGSTYNEQFFGPGTRLTVL.